This T cell receptor beta chain is from a study of T cell responses to AZD1222 COVID-19 vaccine. Overall study findings and caveats: Most donors were white British and more were female, and clonal diversity was possibly underestimated. Repertoires were collected only later (after the peak T cell response had occurred).

Comment on this clone: The target antigen is unknown.

This CDR3 has 18 residues. CDR1 MNHEY and CDR2 SMNVEV come from the germline V gene (reference sequence). With V trimmed by 4 bases and J by 0 bases, 5 bases remained unmatched. The repertoire was sequenced with immunoSEQ multiplex PCR; TCRdb's copy has only in-frame clones and lacks some. This table holds 50,000 or so clones, roughly 90% found once. The chain is built from TRBV27 and TRBJ2-2, with 13 bases identical to TRBD2. Specimen: peripheral blood, collected 28 days after the second AZD1222 dose. The source of this sequence is an adult who received the AZD1222 COVID-19 vaccine. The CDR3 region is CASSSLGLAGANTGELFF. CDR3 nucleotide sequence: TGTGCCAGCAGTTCCCTAGGACTAGCGGGAGCGAACACCGGGGAGCTGTTTTTT.